The rows below give T cell receptor beta chains drawn from one sample of a study of T cell clonotyping in hematopoietic cell transplantation. Clones were sequenced by immunoSEQ multiplex PCR, and TCRdb holds only the in-frame ones, with some missing. The top ten hold approximately 30% of the sample, which has 5,800 or so clones, more than 60% seen once. Sample: PBMCs, taken 100 days after allogeneic stem cell transplant. These receptors were obtained from a male patient aged 45-59 years who had an allogeneic stem cell transplant from an unrelated donor, so the T cells may come from the graft donor. Some clones in this sample may be carry-over from other donors' samples. CDR3s include the opening cysteine and the closing phenylalanine or tryptophan. The D gene is left open where the match is weak. Clone size is given for some rows only: seen once, a few or many times, or a class if the clone is expanded.

cdr3_aa	cdr3_nt	d_call	v_call	j_call	clone_size
CSVDSGRALLGEQYF	TGCAGCGTCGATAGCGGGAGGGCCCTGTTGGGCGAGCAGTACTTC	TRBD2	TRBV29-1	TRBJ2-7	NA
CAIGGSSYEQYF	TGTGCCATCGGGGGTAGCTCCTACGAGCAGTACTTC	NA	TRBV10-3	TRBJ2-7	NA
CASSLSHGSSGSYHEQYF	TGTGCCAGCAGTTTATCACACGGATCTAGCGGGAGTTACCACGAGCAGTACTTC	TRBD2	TRBV28	TRBJ2-7	NA
CASSYGAQGLEQYF	TGTGCCAGCAGTTACGGGGCGCAGGGTCTCGAGCAGTACTTC	NA	TRBV6-6	TRBJ2-7	NA
CASSAPGRIEDIQYF	TGTGCCAGCAGCGCGCCGGGACGTATCGAGGACATTCAGTACTTC	NA	TRBV13	TRBJ2-4	NA
CASSLWGQGSDGYTF	TGCGCCAGCAGCCTATGGGGACAGGGGTCCGATGGCTACACCTTC	TRBD1	TRBV5-1	TRBJ1-2	NA
CASHLGHYGYTF	TGTGCCAGCCACCTCGGACACTACGGCTACACCTTC	NA	TRBV28	TRBJ1-2	NA
CASSTGGYNEQFF	TGTGCCAGCAGCACCGGGGGGTACAATGAGCAGTTCTTC	TRBD2	TRBV5-4	TRBJ2-1	NA
CASRGGNTEAFF	TGTGCCAGCAGGGGGGGGAACACTGAAGCTTTCTTT	NA	TRBV7-9	TRBJ1-1	NA
CASSPDAWLAGELFF	TGTGCCAGCAGCCCAGACGCCTGGCTCGCCGGGGAGCTGTTTTTT	NA	TRBV14	TRBJ2-2	NA
CASSWGADQPQHF	TGTGCCAGCAGTTGGGGAGCCGATCAGCCCCAGCATTTT	NA	TRBV6-5	TRBJ1-5	NA
CSVGTGSHTF	NA	NA	TRBV29-1	TRBJ1-2	NA
CASSLTGGLSTDTQYF	TGCGCCAGCAGCTTGACAGGGGGACTTAGCACAGATACGCAGTATTTT	TRBD1	TRBV5-1	TRBJ2-3	NA
CAWSVSGGDGYTF	TGTGCCTGGAGTGTTTCAGGGGGAGATGGCTACACCTTC	TRBD1	TRBV30	TRBJ1-2	once
CASSLGWGRATEAFF	TGTGCCAGCAGCTTGGGTTGGGGGAGGGCCACTGAAGCTTTCTTT	NA	TRBV5-4	TRBJ1-1	NA
CASSHPGVSNQPQHF	TGCGCCAGCAGCCATCCAGGGGTCAGCAATCAGCCCCAGCATTTT	NA	TRBV4-1	TRBJ1-5	NA
CASSPTVNTEAFF	TGTGCCAGCAGCCCGACAGTGAACACTGAAGCTTTCTTT	NA	TRBV7-2	TRBJ1-1	few
CASSPRGGYGYTF	TGTGCCAGCAGCCCCAGGGGAGGATATGGCTACACCTTC	NA	TRBV5-4	TRBJ1-2	NA
CASSLEGTGEKRAFF	TGCGCCAGCAGCTTGGAAGGGACAGGGGAAAAAAGGGCTTTCTTT	TRBD1	TRBV5-1	TRBJ1-1	NA
CAWSVPPRGSGQSYEQYF	TGTGCCTGGAGTGTACCCCCCCGGGGAAGCGGCCAATCCTACGAGCAGTACTTC	NA	TRBV30	TRBJ2-7	NA
CASSVDQNYGYTF	TGTGCCAGCAGCGTAGACCAAAACTATGGCTACACCTTC	NA	TRBV9	TRBJ1-2	NA
CASSYFGGQETQHF	TGTGCCAGCAGTTACTTCGGGGGGCAAGAGACCCAGCACTTC	NA	TRBV6-5	TRBJ2-5	NA
CASSLTSGAYEQYF	TGCGCCAGCAGCCTGACTAGCGGAGCTTACGAGCAGTACTTC	TRBD2	TRBV5-1	TRBJ2-7	NA
CASQGGYEQYF	TGTGCCAGCCAGGGAGGCTACGAGCAGTACTTC	NA	TRBV6-5	TRBJ2-7	NA
CSVRSYAVYNEQFF	TGCAGCGTTCGGAGCTACGCCGTCTACAATGAGCAGTTCTTC	NA	TRBV29-1	TRBJ2-1	NA
CASSELTASLSSQPQHF	TGTGCCAGCAGTGAACTCACAGCAAGTTTGAGTAGTCAGCCCCAGCATTTT	NA	TRBV6-1	TRBJ1-5	NA
CASSYTKTGNTEAFF	TGTGCCAGCAGCTATACCAAGACAGGGAACACTGAAGCTTTCTTT	NA	TRBV27	TRBJ1-1	NA
CASSGSRGNTEAFF	TGTGCCAGCAGCGGGAGTCGAGGGAACACTGAAGCTTTCTTT	NA	TRBV7-9	TRBJ1-1	NA
CASSWDRGSYGYTF	TGTGCCAGTAGTTGGGACAGGGGGTCCTATGGCTACACCTTC	TRBD1	TRBV19	TRBJ1-2	once
CSGGGGNTEAFF	TGCAGCGGGGGGGGCGGGAACACTGAAGCTTTCTTT	NA	TRBV29-1	TRBJ1-1	NA
CASSLLAGGGNEQFF	TGTGCCAGCAGCCTCCTAGCGGGAGGGGGTAATGAGCAGTTCTTC	TRBD2	TRBV5-4	TRBJ2-1	NA
CSVEGDSYEQYF	TGCAGCGTTGAAGGGGACTCCTACGAGCAGTACTTC	NA	TRBV29-1	TRBJ2-7	NA
CASSLSGTQTGELFF	TGTGCCAGCAGCTTGTCCGGGACCCAAACCGGGGAGCTGTTTTTT	NA	TRBV7-8	TRBJ2-2	NA
CASSPRGPHEQFF	TGTGCCAGCAGTCCCAGGGGTCCCCATGAGCAGTTCTTC	NA	TRBV6-5	TRBJ2-1	NA
CAWSLPYWPGYTF	TGTGCCTGGAGTTTACCGTACTGGCCTGGCTACACCTTC	NA	TRBV30	TRBJ1-2	NA
CAWSVVEGQFNEKLFF	TGTGCCTGGAGTGTAGTCGAGGGACAGTTTAATGAAAAACTGTTTTTT	TRBD1	TRBV30	TRBJ1-4	few
CASSSPGELFF	TGTGCCAGCAGTTCCCCCGGGGAGCTGTTTTTT	NA	TRBV6-6	TRBJ2-2	NA
CASSLEQILYGYTF	TGTGCCAGCAGCTTAGAACAGATCCTCTATGGCTACACCTTC	NA	TRBV7-2	TRBJ1-2	NA
CASSPGTWNQPQHF	TGTGCCAGCAGCCCGGGGACCTGGAATCAGCCCCAGCATTTT	NA	TRBV7-2	TRBJ1-5	few
CASSGGQGWTEAFF	TGTGCCAGCAGTGGGGGACAGGGATGGACTGAAGCTTTCTTT	TRBD1	TRBV28	TRBJ1-1	NA
CAAGGPNEQYF	TGTGCCGCAGGGGGGCCCAACGAGCAGTACTTC	NA	TRBV6-5	TRBJ2-7	NA
CAWSVLDRDYTEAFF	TGTGCCTGGAGTGTACTGGACAGGGATTACACTGAAGCTTTCTTT	TRBD1	TRBV30	TRBJ1-1	NA
CAWSASFPETQYF	TGTGCCTGGAGCGCCTCGTTTCCAGAGACCCAGTACTTC	NA	TRBV30	TRBJ2-5	NA
CASSLTTGTSGFSSYEQYF	TGTGCCAGCAGCTTAACGACTGGGACTAGCGGGTTTAGCTCCTACGAGCAGTACTTC	TRBD2	TRBV11-1	TRBJ2-7	NA
CAWRGLGAFF	TGTGCCTGGAGGGGTTTGGGAGCTTTCTTT	NA	TRBV30	TRBJ1-1	NA
CASSFAGTGVYTF	TGTGCCAGCAGTTTTGCCGGGACAGGGGTTTACACCTTC	TRBD1	TRBV6-5	TRBJ1-2	NA
CASSLGWGDGYTF	TGCGCCAGCAGCCTAGGTTGGGGAGATGGCTACACCTTC	NA	TRBV4-3	TRBJ1-2	NA
CASSPQKGSGEGAFF	TGTGCCAGCAGCCCTCAAAAAGGGTCGGGGGAAGGTGCTTTCTTT	NA	TRBV7-2	TRBJ1-1	NA